These 8 T cell receptor beta chains were sequenced from one sample in a study of blood T cell repertoires in COVID-19. Produced via immunoSEQ multiplex PCR; TCRdb's table is partial and in-frame only. The repertoire holds hundreds of thousands of clones, with 88% as singletons. Specimen: peripheral blood. The source of these receptors is a woman in her twenties or thirties with acute or convalescent COVID-19.

The chain combines TRBV29-1 with TRBJ2-7; a weak D match, TRBD2 (5 bases). The germline V gene encodes CDR1 SQVTM and CDR2 ANQGSEA. Trimming took off 4 bases at V and 3 bases at J, with 19 bases between the two ends. The length of the CDR3 is 15 residues. The DNA for the CDR3 is TGCAGCGTTGTAGGCCCCCAGCGGCAAAACTACGAGCAGTACTTC. Its protein product is CSVVGPQRQNYEQYF.

The V and J genes are TRBV5-6 and TRBJ2-1; 9 bases agree with TRBD2. This CDR3 contains 16 residues. CDR1 SGHDT and CDR2 YYEEEE come from the germline V gene. Germline trimming cut 4 bases from V and 1 base from J; bases unmatched to any gene: 6. CDR3 loop: CASSRSAGGSYNEQFF. The CDR3 region has the DNA TGTGCCAGCAGCCGCTCGGCGGGAGGGTCCTACAATGAGCAGTTCTTC.

The DNA for the CDR3 is TGTGCCTGGATCGGGACTAGCGGGAGTGAAAACAATGAGCAGTTCTTC. Residues: CAWIGTSGSENNEQFF. This chain links TRBV30 with TRBJ2-1, with 14 bases fitting TRBD2. J gave up 5 bases and V 4 bases, and 7 bases lay outside the gene matches. The germline CDR1 and CDR2 sequences are GTSNPN and SVGIG (reference sequence). The CDR3 covers 16 residues.

The chain employs TRBV3-1 (or the pseudogene TRBV3-2) and TRBJ1-6; D is possibly TRBD1 (5 bases). V lost 2 bases to trimming and J lost 9 bases, with 23 bases between them. The CDR3 sequence is 18 residues long. Germline assignment: CDR1 LGHDT and CDR2 YNNKEL (reference sequence). The CDR3 is CASSQPGGAGAGASPLHF. The DNA for the CDR3 is TGTGCCAGCAGCCAACCCGGAGGGGCCGGAGCAGGAGCTTCACCCCTCCACTTT.

The chain recombines TRBV2 with TRBJ2-7, with D tentatively TRBD2 (6 bases). The CDR3 consists of 10 residues. Germline CDR1 and CDR2: SNHLY and FYNNEI. V was shortened by 9 bases and J by 6 bases, with 9 bases between the two germline ends. CDR3 coding DNA: TGTGCCAGTGGGGGAGGCGAGCAGTACTTC. This encodes CASGGGEQYF. Combining the CDR3 with reference TRBV2 and TRBJ2-7 gives the whole variable domain EPEVTQTPSHQVTQMGQEVILRCVPISNHLYFYWYRQILGQKVEFLVSFYNNEISEKSEIFDDQFSVERPDGSNFTLKIRSTKLEDSAMYFCASGGGEQYFGPGTRLTVT.

There are many counts of this clone. V gene TRBV30 combines with J gene TRBJ1-1, with 12 bases lining up with TRBD1. The CDR3 is made up of 14 amino acids. Germline V gene data show CDR1 as GTSNPN and CDR2 as SVGIG (reference sequence). Unmatched junction bases numbered 6, after V lost 4 bases and J lost 6 bases. CDR3 DNA: TGTGCCTGGACGGAGGGACAGGGGGCTCCTGAAGCTTTCTTT. Translation: CAWTEGQGAPEAFF.

J is TRBJ1-6 and V is TRBV9; TRBD1 is a possible D gene (6 bases). From germline, CDR1 is SGDLS and CDR2 YYNGEE. The germline V and J ends were trimmed by 0 bases and 7 bases, with 8 bases remaining between them. CDR3 length: 14 residues. CDR3 sequence (DNA): TGTGCCAGCAGCGTAGCGGGACACAATTCACCCCTCCACTTT. Translating it yields CASSVAGHNSPLHF.

The chain has TRBV30 and TRBJ2-5, with 7 bases fitting TRBD1. V lost 2 bases and J lost 2; bases outside the gene matches: 2. Per germline, CDR1 GTSNPN and CDR2 SVGIG (reference sequence). The CDR3 has 13 residues. The chain's CDR3 is CAWSPGGQETQYF. DNA of the CDR3: TGTGCCTGGAGTCCAGGGGGACAAGAGACCCAGTACTTC.